These 14 T cell receptor beta chains share one sample of origin, sequenced in a study of blood T cell repertoires in COVID-19. TCRdb's table, derived via immunoSEQ multiplex PCR, lists solely in-frame clones and lacks some. The data contain 250,000 to 300,000 clones, almost 90% of them singletons. The sample consisted of peripheral blood. The receptors derive from a woman aged 60-75 years with COVID-19, enrolled during active disease.

The chain employs TRBV7-6 and TRBJ1-6, with D hard to call. The CDR3 loop spans 17 amino acids. V lost 1 base, J lost 0 bases, and 10 bases lay in between. Germline V gene sequence: CDR1 SGHVS, CDR2 FNYEAQ. Here the CDR3 DNA reads TGTGCCAGCAGCTTAGATACCCTCAGCTCCTATAATTCACCCCTCCACTTT. Amino acid sequence: CASSLDTLSSYNSPLHF.

The rearrangement uses TRBV19 and TRBJ2-5, with D possibly TRBD1 on 6 matching bases. Germline lookup yields CDR1 LNHDA and CDR2 SQIVND (reference sequence). This CDR3 has 13 residues. Trimming pared 2 bases from V and 4 bases from J, leaving 8 bases between. Here the CDR3 reads CASSITGRETQYF. The CDR3 DNA reads as TGTGCCAGTAGTATAACAGGGAGAGAGACCCAGTACTTC.

The chain recombines TRBV4-2 with TRBJ1-1, with D perhaps matching TRBD1 (6 bases). This CDR3 has 15 amino acids. Germline V gives CDR1 LGHNA, CDR2 YNFKEQ. Trimming left V 0 bases short and J 7 bases short, with 15 bases between. DNA for the CDR3: TGTGCCAGCAGCCAAGATTCGGACAGTACCTTTGAAGCTTTCTTT. Residues: CASSQDSDSTFEAFF.

This chain links TRBV7-8 with TRBJ2-5; D is perhaps TRBD2 (5 bases). Germline V gene data show CDR1 as SGHVS and CDR2 as FQNEAQ. This CDR3 is built from 12 residues. The V gene lost 5 bases and the J gene lost 6 bases, with 10 bases spanning the gap. As DNA, the CDR3 is TGTGCCAGCAGCAACGGAGGACAGACCCAGTACTTC. This sequence encodes CASSNGGQTQYF. The whole variable domain, filled in from reference TRBV7-8 and TRBJ2-5, reads GAGVSQSPRYKVAKRGQDVALRCDPISGHVSLFWYQQALGQGPEFLTYFQNEAQLDKSGLPSDRFFAERPEGSVSTLKIQRTQQEDSAVYLCASSNGGQTQYFGPGTRLLVL.

This chain joins TRBV18 and TRBJ2-6, with TRBD1 identical over 7 bases. The length of the CDR3 is 16 residues. Germline CDR1 reads KGHSH; CDR2 reads LQKENI. Trimming at V came to 4 bases and at J to 0 bases, leaving 3 bases not matched to a gene. The CDR3 region has the DNA TGTGCCAGCTCACAAGGGGGCGGCTCTGGGGCCAACGTCCTGACTTTC. Protein: CASSQGGGSGANVLTF.

V gene TRBV29-1 combines with J gene TRBJ1-2; no definite D call. This CDR3 has 13 residues. The germline V gene has CDR1 SQVTM and CDR2 ANQGSEA. Trimming took 4 bases from V and 0 from J, leaving 9 bases between them. CDR3 DNA: TGCAGCGTTGCTAGGTATTCTAACTATGGCTACACCTTC. It specifies CSVARYSNYGYTF. The entire variable domain, with the rest obtained from reference TRBV29-1 and TRBJ1-2, is as follows: SAVISQKPSRDICQRGTSLTIQCQVDSQVTMMFWYRQQPGQSLTLIATANQGSEATYESGFVIDKFPISRPNLTFSTLTVSNMSPEDSSIYLCSVARYSNYGYTFGSGTRLTVV.

The chain combines TRBV6-5 with TRBJ1-2; D unresolved. Germline loops: CDR1 MNHEY, CDR2 SVGAGI. Between the trimmed V and J ends, which lost 6 bases and 1 base, there was a span of 15 bases. This CDR3 region has 15 residues. CDR3 bases: TGTGCCAGCAGCCGCACCGGGAGCTATAACTATGGCTACACCTTC. Translated: CASSRTGSYNYGYTF.

J is TRBJ1-2 and V is TRBV18; D perhaps matches TRBD1 (5 bases). CDR1 is KGHSH, CDR2 LQKENI, per germline. V lost 2 bases and J lost 4, with 11 bases in between. CDR3 length equals 14 residues. The CDR3 region has the DNA TGTGCCAGCTCACCAAGGGGCAGTGCCTATGGCTACACCTTC. It is translated as CASSPRGSAYGYTF. The whole variable domain, remainder taken from reference TRBV18 and TRBJ1-2, is NAGVMQNPRHLVRRRGQEARLRCSPMKGHSHVYWYRQLPEEGLKFMVYLQKENIIDESGMPKERFSAEFPKEGPSILRIQQVVRGDSAAYFCASSPRGSAYGYTFGSGTRLTVV.

The chain uses TRBV7-9 and TRBJ2-7; D is perhaps TRBD2 (6 bases). Trimming left V 5 bases short and J 3 bases short, with 14 bases between. The CDR3 contains 14 residues. Germline assignment: CDR1 SEHNR and CDR2 FQNEAQ (reference sequence). For the CDR3, the DNA is TGTGCCAGCAGCCCGCGGACTACCATCTACGAGCAGTACTTC. Protein sequence: CASSPRTTIYEQYF.

The chain couples TRBV19 to TRBJ2-3, with TRBD2 matching over 11 bases. J was trimmed by 0 bases and V by 6 bases; bases with no gene match: 17. This CDR3 has 20 residues. Per the germline V gene, CDR1 is LNHDA and CDR2 is SQIVND (reference sequence). CDR3 in amino acids: CASSDPGRLAGQLSTDTQYF. Here the CDR3 DNA reads TGTGCCAGTAGCGATCCGGGGAGACTAGCGGGGCAGCTTAGCACAGATACGCAGTATTTT.

The J gene is TRBJ1-1, the V gene TRBV15, with 7 bases lining up with TRBD1. The CDR3 runs to 18 residues. CDR1 and CDR2 (germline): LNHNV, YYDKDF (reference sequence). Losses at the gene ends were 0 bases for V and 0 bases for J; bases not matched to a gene: 10. CDR3 protein: CATSRDLPGQPMNTEAFF. CDR3 bases: TGTGCCACCAGCAGAGATCTACCGGGACAGCCCATGAACACTGAAGCTTTCTTT.

J is TRBJ1-5 and V is TRBV24-1; 7 bases match TRBD1. The V gene's germline CDR1 is KGHDR and CDR2 SFDVKD. With 4 bases clipped from V and 0 bases from J, the junction kept 2 bases outside the gene matches. The CDR3 has 15 amino acids. The CDR3 bases are TGTGCCACCAGTGACAACAGGGGTAGCAATCAGCCCCAGCATTTT. Protein sequence: CATSDNRGSNQPQHF.

This chain's CDR3 is CASNRDSYGYTF. The DNA for the CDR3 is TGTGCCAGCAACAGGGATTCCTATGGCTACACCTTC. V gene TRBV25-1 combines with J gene TRBJ1-2, with a weak D call TRBD1 (6 bases). CDR3 size: 12 residues. Between the trimmed V and J ends, which lost 7 bases and 4 bases, there was a span of 10 bases. The germline V gene has CDR1 MGHDK and CDR2 SYGVNS.

This clone appeared a single time. The genes are TRBV7-8 and TRBJ1-1, with 7 bases that match TRBD1. Germline V gene sequence: CDR1 SGHVS, CDR2 FQNEAQ. CDR3 length equals 14 residues. V gave up 5 bases and J gave up 4 bases; unmatched junction bases: 7. As DNA, the CDR3 is TGTGCCAGCAGCCCAGACAGGGTGGGCACTGAAGCTTTCTTT. Translated: CASSPDRVGTEAFF.